This TCR beta chain was sequenced during a study of T cell responses to AZD1222 COVID-19 vaccine. Study results and caveats: Seropositive AZD1222 recipients at baseline numbered only five or six. A rise in Spike-specific TCR breadth and depth followed two AZD1222 doses. Mostly white British, mostly female donors; authors suggested clonal diversity may be underestimated.

Concerning this clone itself: Its antigen is not known.

Measured with immunoSEQ multiplex PCR; TCRdb has only the in-frame clones, and not every one. The table records around 150,000 clones, less than 95% of them present only once. CDR1 is LNHDA and CDR2 is SQIVND in the germline V gene (reference sequence). V was shortened by 3 bases and J by 6 bases, with 18 bases between the two germline ends. This CDR3 is built from 16 residues. The TCR comes from an adult who received the AZD1222 COVID-19 vaccine. The specimen comprised peripheral blood, sampled 28 days after the second AZD1222 dose. J is TRBJ2-4 and V is TRBV19, with D maybe TRBD2 (6 bases). CDR3 residues: CASSISDSGLGNIQYF. CDR3 nucleotides: TGTGCCAGTAGTATCTCTGATAGCGGATTGGGAAACATTCAGTACTTC.